These T cell receptor beta chains were read from a single sample in a study of T cells in Graves' hyperthyroidism and ophthalmopathy. MiXCR was run by TCRdb on the multiplex PCR reads, yielding one entry per CDR3 protein. The table includes about 380,000 distinct CDR3 sequences, 15% to 20% detected once. Input material: blood. All receptors come from a young man with Graves' ophthalmopathy. The CDR3 runs from the conserved cysteine through the conserved F or W. The order of the fields is V gene, clone size, J gene, D gene, CDR3 DNA, CDR3 protein. D genes are given only for firm matches. Clone size appears in some rows only: once, few, many, or a class for an expanded clone.

V gene: TRBV6-2/TRBV6-3; clone size: NA; J gene: TRBJ2-7; D gene: TRBD1; CDR3 DNA: TGTGCCAGCAGGGGGACAGGGAGCGATGAGCAGTACTTC; CDR3 protein: CASRGTGSDEQYF
V gene: TRBV2; clone size: many; J gene: TRBJ1-1; D gene: NA; CDR3 DNA: TGTGCCAGCAGTGGGGGAGGGGTCGGCCCCACTGAAGCTTTCTTT; CDR3 protein: CASSGGGVGPTEAFF
V gene: TRBV28; clone size: NA; J gene: TRBJ2-1; D gene: TRBD1; CDR3 DNA: TGTGCCAGCAGTTCATCCTTGGACAGGGGAGGGTTCTTC; CDR3 protein: CASSSSLDRGGFF
V gene: TRBV27; clone size: few; J gene: TRBJ2-7; D gene: TRBD2; CDR3 DNA: TGTGCCAGCAGTTTATCGGGACTAGCGGGGGGGAGCTCCTACGAGCAGTACTTC; CDR3 protein: CASSLSGLAGGSSYEQYF
V gene: TRBV7-8; clone size: many; J gene: TRBJ1-4; D gene: TRBD1; CDR3 DNA: TGTGCCAGCAGTTCAGGGGGCTGGGAAAAACTGTTTTTT; CDR3 protein: CASSSGGWEKLFF
V gene: TRBV5-1; clone size: NA; J gene: TRBJ1-2; D gene: NA; CDR3 DNA: TGCGCCAGCAGTTTGACCACAGGGAACTATGGCTACACCTTC; CDR3 protein: CASSLTTGNYGYTF
V gene: TRBV6-1; clone size: few; J gene: TRBJ2-5; D gene: NA; CDR3 DNA: TGTGCCAGCAAATGGGGCCAAGAGACCCAGTACTTC; CDR3 protein: CASKWGQETQYF
V gene: TRBV5-1; clone size: NA; J gene: TRBJ1-4; D gene: NA; CDR3 DNA: TGCGCCAGCAGCTTGCCGATAGGGCCTCTGTTTTTT; CDR3 protein: CASSLPIGPLFF
V gene: TRBV24-1; clone size: few; J gene: TRBJ1-2; D gene: NA; CDR3 DNA: TGTGCCACCAGTGACAGGGTGCATGGCTACACCTTC; CDR3 protein: CATSDRVHGYTF
V gene: TRBV10-3; clone size: NA; J gene: TRBJ2-3; D gene: NA; CDR3 DNA: TGTGCCATCAGTGGCCCCCAAATTACGCAGTATTTT; CDR3 protein: CAISGPQITQYF
V gene: TRBV2; clone size: many; J gene: TRBJ2-5; D gene: NA; CDR3 DNA: TGTGCCAGCAGGGAGGGGGAGACCCAGTACTTC; CDR3 protein: CASREGETQYF
V gene: TRBV29-1; clone size: many; J gene: TRBJ2-1; D gene: TRBD1; CDR3 DNA: TGCAGCGTCCCGGGACAGGGGCTTTTTAATGAGCAGTTCTTC; CDR3 protein: CSVPGQGLFNEQFF
V gene: TRBV2; clone size: many; J gene: TRBJ2-5; D gene: NA; CDR3 DNA: TGTGCCAGCAGTGCCGGGGTAGGGGAGACCCAGTACTTC; CDR3 protein: CASSAGVGETQYF
V gene: TRBV27; clone size: many; J gene: TRBJ2-7; D gene: NA; CDR3 DNA: TGTGCCAGCAGTTTATCGATGCAGCCCTACGAGCAGTACTTC; CDR3 protein: CASSLSMQPYEQYF
V gene: TRBV14; clone size: NA; J gene: TRBJ2-5; D gene: NA; CDR3 DNA: TGTGCCAGCAGCCAAAACAGGCAAGAGACCCAGTACTTC; CDR3 protein: CASSQNRQETQYF
V gene: TRBV7-9; clone size: few; J gene: TRBJ2-1; D gene: TRBD2; CDR3 DNA: TGTGCCAGCAGCTTAGCTGTAACTAGCGGGGAGCAGTTCTTC; CDR3 protein: CASSLAVTSGEQFF
V gene: TRBV11-2; clone size: few; J gene: TRBJ2-3; D gene: NA; CDR3 DNA: TGTGCCAGCAGCTCAGAGCCGGGACACCTCGGGTATTTT; CDR3 protein: CASSSEPGHLGYF
V gene: TRBV11-2; clone size: many; J gene: TRBJ1-4; D gene: NA; CDR3 DNA: TGTGCCAGCAGCTTCGTGCAGGGGTGGGGTGAAAAACTGTTTTTT; CDR3 protein: CASSFVQGWGEKLFF
V gene: TRBV6-1; clone size: many; J gene: TRBJ2-3; D gene: TRBD1; CDR3 DNA: TGTGCCAGCAGTAAGACAGGGAGAGGGGTCACAGATACGCAGTATTTT; CDR3 protein: CASSKTGRGVTDTQYF
V gene: TRBV6-2/TRBV6-3; clone size: NA; J gene: TRBJ1-5; D gene: TRBD1; CDR3 DNA: TGTGCCAGCAGTCGAGGGACAGGGGGGGATCAGCCCCAGCATTTT; CDR3 protein: CASSRGTGGDQPQHF
V gene: TRBV6-2/TRBV6-3; clone size: few; J gene: TRBJ2-1; D gene: TRBD2; CDR3 DNA: TGTGCCAGTAGCGGGGTTAGCACCTACAATGAGCAGTTCTTC; CDR3 protein: CASSGVSTYNEQFF
V gene: TRBV20-1; clone size: many; J gene: TRBJ1-5; D gene: NA; CDR3 DNA: TGCAGTGCCGGTGATCAGCCCCAGCATTTT; CDR3 protein: CSAGDQPQHF
V gene: TRBV11-3; clone size: NA; J gene: TRBJ2-1; D gene: NA; CDR3 DNA: TGTGCCAGCAGCTTAGGATCTGGGGCTGGCGAGACCCAGTTCTTC; CDR3 protein: CASSLGSGAGETQFF
V gene: TRBV27; clone size: many; J gene: TRBJ1-1; D gene: NA; CDR3 DNA: TGTGCCAGCAGTTTCCTAGAGAACACTGAAGCTTTCTTT; CDR3 protein: CASSFLENTEAFF
V gene: TRBV18; clone size: NA; J gene: TRBJ1-1; D gene: NA; CDR3 DNA: TGTGCCAGCTCACCCGCGTACTGGGACACTGAAGCTTTCTTT; CDR3 protein: CASSPAYWDTEAFF
V gene: TRBV6-2/TRBV6-3; clone size: many; J gene: TRBJ1-1; D gene: NA; CDR3 DNA: TGTGCCAGCACCCTATCGAGGAGGGGTAACACTGAAGCTTTCTTT; CDR3 protein: CASTLSRRGNTEAFF
V gene: TRBV5-1; clone size: NA; J gene: TRBJ1-6; D gene: NA; CDR3 DNA: TGCGCCAGCAGCCTCAATGGACCCGGGACAACCAATTCACCCCTCCACTTT; CDR3 protein: CASSLNGPGTTNSPLHF